What follows describes a single T cell receptor beta chain. What antigen it recognizes has not been identified. Base qualities are not at hand, and no much larger clone is one base apart. The CDR3 regions of human TCRbeta chains were analyzed by immunosequencing. The paper's data handling went like this. TCRs in the repertoires were matched against a reference library of SARS-CoV-2-specific TCRs that had been generated with the MIRA antigen-specificity platform. Breadth was defined as the fraction of unique TCRs that were SARS-CoV-2-associated, and depth was defined as the fraction of total T cells that were SARS-CoV-2-associated. Each spike-specific TCR was assigned to its reactive spike region and to a CD4 or CD8 class using the MIRA data. Log10-transformed breadth and depth values were compared by one-way ANOVA with Sidak's multiple comparisons tests. The immuneACCESS repertoire file appears here via TCRdb, limited to in-frame rearrangements. These files lack a portion of the clones; in checked studies, under half of the deficit traces to unresolved V genes, and the cause of the others is not known. V, J and clone size reflect that table, while D and trimming were determined from the DNA. The sample contains over 110,000 clones, 92% of them found a single time. Of the sample, about 3% is held by the ten largest clones.

The time point label on this specimen signifies: baseline before first vaccination. Vaccinee samples came from UK trials COV001 and COV002, including a single-blind randomized controlled phase 2/3 trial of AZD1222 (ChAdOx1 nCoV-19) in healthy adults. For TCRbeta chain sequencing, PBMC samples from trial participants were taken at day 0 and at day 28 after the second dose. V is clipped by 5 bases and J by 4 bases, and the sequence between their germline boundaries is 11 bases long. The CDR3 has 14 amino acids, counting the end cysteine and phenylalanine. The DNA shown is the 42-base CDR3, in frame from base 1. The germline V gene supplies CDR1 SGHAT and CDR2 FQNNGV. These data belong to a study of T cell responses to AZD1222 COVID-19 vaccine (dated by TCRdb to the early 2020s). Background on the whole study: AZD1222 recipients whose second dose came at about 4 weeks and those whose second dose came at about 12 weeks were combined into one group, since spike-specific TCR depth and breadth did not differ between the two schedules. Trial participants were enrolled by age into 18-55, 56-69 and 70-plus year subgroups, with roughly 150, 30 and 60 TCR-sequenced participants respectively. A total of more than 230 trial participants underwent TCR sequencing, of whom approximately 210 received two doses of AZD1222 and around 26 received two doses of the MenACWY control vaccine. What the authors observed across the whole study: The whole spike protein was spanned by vaccine-associated CD4 TCRs, and dominant responses were seen in regions 160-218 and 743-854. Because no day 14 peak-response samples were available, the repertoires could be characterized only after the peak T cell response. Participants were mostly white British and included more females than males, and it was suggested by the authors that clonal diversity may have been underestimated. Spike-specific TCR breadth and depth rose significantly after two AZD1222 doses compared with day 0 and with MenACWY recipients. The 56-69-year group was small, and its depth increase did not reach significance, likely because of low power. Conclusions about previously exposed vaccinees are limited, since just five to seven AZD1222 recipients were seropositive for SARS-CoV-2 at baseline. Reportedly, close to half of the unique spike-specific TCRs recognized epitopes lying outside the regions that are mutated in the B.1.351 and B.1.1.7 variants.

The rearranged segments are TRBV11-2 and TRBJ1-4; the D region possibly corresponds to TRBD1 (6 bases align). Sequenced here: peripheral blood, sampled on day 0 of AZD1222 vaccination. This TCR was recovered from an adult in good health. The encoded CDR3 is CASSPRQVNEKLFF. Here is the DNA: TGTGCCAGCAGCCCGCGACAGGTTAATGAAAAACTGTTTTTT. The CDR3 plus the reference TRBV11-2 and TRBJ1-4 genes for the other parts give the full variable domain: EAGVAQSPRYKIIEKRQSVAFWCNPISGHATLYWYQQILGQGPKLLIQFQNNGVVDDSQLPKDRFSAERLKGVDSTLKIQPAKLEDSAVYLCASSPRQVNEKLFFGSGTQLSVL.